Listed below are T cell receptor beta chains from one sample, sequenced in a study of T cell changes during pregnancy in multiple sclerosis. Produced via immunoSEQ multiplex PCR; TCRdb's table is partial and in-frame only. The data hold about 28,000 clones, with about 89% observed a single time. The sample here was CD4+ T cells from peripheral blood mononuclear cells, taken in the first trimester of pregnancy. These receptors came from a female donor in good health, enrolled as a control in a pregnancy study. Both conserved end residues are part of each CDR3. Fields, in order: CDR3 length, V gene, D gene, J gene, clone size, CDR3 DNA, CDR3 protein. D genes are given only for firm matches. The size of a clone is reported for some rows only, either as once, few or many, or as a class for expanded clones.

16	TRBV9	-	TRBJ2-3	-	TGTGCCAGCAGCGTAGTGGATGGGGCAGGCCGGGATACGCAGTATTTT	CASSVVDGAGRDTQYF
12	TRBV29-1	-	TRBJ2-1	-	TGCAGCGTCAGGCGAGCGGTCAATGAGCAGTTCTTC	CSVRRAVNEQFF
14	TRBV2	-	TRBJ2-7	once	TGTGCCAGCGGCCCGGGGGGCAGTGGGAACGAGCAGTACTTC	CASGPGGSGNEQYF
17	TRBV14	-	TRBJ2-3	-	TGTGCCAGCAGCCAAGATGTGGGCGGGACTAGCACAGATACGCAGTATTTT	CASSQDVGGTSTDTQYF
13	TRBV29-1	-	TRBJ2-7	-	TGCAGCGTTGGGGGGCTAGCGGTGGGGGAGCAGTACTTC	CSVGGLAVGEQYF
13	TRBV29-1	-	TRBJ1-1	-	TGCAGCGTTGGACAGAACGTTCACACTGAAGCTTTCTTT	CSVGQNVHTEAFF
13	TRBV5-1	-	TRBJ1-6	-	TGCGCCAGCAGCTTGGGTCAGTCTTCCCCCCTCCACTTT	CASSLGQSSPLHF
15	TRBV5-1	-	TRBJ1-2	-	TGCGCCAGCAGCCGTGTGGGGGCGGTTAACTATGGCTACACCTTC	CASSRVGAVNYGYTF
14	TRBV18	-	TRBJ2-7	-	TGTGCCAGCTCACCGGGCAGGGACTCCTACGAGCAGTACTTC	CASSPGRDSYEQYF
16	TRBV4-1	TRBD2	TRBJ2-3	once	TGCGCCAGCAGCCAAGGGGGGACTATTAGCACAGATACGCAGTATTTT	CASSQGGTISTDTQYF
14	TRBV6-5	TRBD1	TRBJ2-5	-	TGTGCCAGCAGCCAACAGGGGGCGGGGGAGACCCAGTACTTC	CASSQQGAGETQYF
16	TRBV5-1	-	TRBJ1-6	-	TGCGCCAGCAGCTTGGGGGGCAGCTCCTATAATTCACCCCTCCACTTT	CASSLGGSSYNSPLHF
15	TRBV5-1	TRBD2	TRBJ2-3	-	TGCGCCAGCGCCACGGGGGGGCCGAGCACAGATACGCAGTATTTT	CASATGGPSTDTQYF
15	TRBV7-3	TRBD2	TRBJ2-1	-	TGTGCCAGCAGCCCCTTTGCGGGAGGGGAGAGTGAGCAGTTCTTC	CASSPFAGGESEQFF
14	TRBV10-3	TRBD1	TRBJ2-5	-	TGTGCCATCAGTGAAGACAGGGCCGGAGAGACCCAGTACTTC	CAISEDRAGETQYF
19	TRBV11-2	-	TRBJ2-1	-	TGTGCCAGCAGCTCAACGGGACATTTGGGACCCCGCTCCTACAATGAGCAGTTCTTC	CASSSTGHLGPRSYNEQFF
16	TRBV15	TRBD1	TRBJ1-6	-	TGTGCCACCAGCAGAGATCGTGGGACAGCTAATTCACCCCTCCACTTT	CATSRDRGTANSPLHF
15	TRBV28	-	TRBJ2-2	-	TGTGCCAGCAGTTTAGGAGGGGCCGGGACCGGGGAGCTGTTTTTT	CASSLGGAGTGELFF
11	TRBV30	-	TRBJ2-5	-	TGTGCCTGGAGCAGGGAAGAGACCCAGTACTTC	CAWSREETQYF
16	TRBV7-9	TRBD1	TRBJ1-5	-	TGTGCCAGCAGCGCAGACAGGGTGGCTGGCAATCAGCCCCAGCATTTT	CASSADRVAGNQPQHF
15	TRBV18	-	TRBJ2-6	-	TGTGCCAGCTCACCACCGCGGTCTGGGGCCAACGTCCTGACTTTC	CASSPPRSGANVLTF
14	TRBV28	-	TRBJ1-4	-	TGTGCCAGCAGTTTTGGGGGGATAAATGAAAAACTGTTTTTT	CASSFGGINEKLFF
13	TRBV7-2	TRBD2	TRBJ2-3	-	TGTGCCAGCAGCCCGCGGGGGACTAGAACGCAGTATTTT	CASSPRGTRTQYF
16	TRBV6-6	-	TRBJ1-2	-	TGTGCCAGCAGTTACCCCGTACAACAGGGAGGGGATGGCTACACCTTC	CASSYPVQQGGDGYTF
15	TRBV6-6	TRBD2	TRBJ2-7	-	TGTGCCAGCAGCCCCGTGGGCGGGAGGGCCAGCGAGCAGTACTTC	CASSPVGGRASEQYF
16	TRBV19	TRBD1	TRBJ1-5	-	TGTGCCAGTATGGGGACAGGGGGCACGGGAGATCAGCCCCAGCATTTT	CASMGTGGTGDQPQHF
15	TRBV4-2	TRBD2	TRBJ2-7	-	TGTGCCAGCAGCCAAGATCTAGCGGGTTCTTACGAGCAGTACTTC	CASSQDLAGSYEQYF
16	TRBV15	-	TRBJ1-4	few	TGTGCCACCAGCAGAGACGGAACAGGGACTAATGAAAAACTGTTTTTT	CATSRDGTGTNEKLFF
12	TRBV2	-	TRBJ2-7	-	TGTGCCAGCAGAGGGGTCGATCACGAGCAGTACTTC	CASRGVDHEQYF
14	TRBV7-2	-	TRBJ1-1	-	TGTGCCAGCAGCTTAGCAGGCGGTCGGCCTGAAGCTTTCTTT	CASSLAGGRPEAFF
12	TRBV6-1	TRBD1	TRBJ2-3	-	TGTGCCAGCCGAGACAGGGTACATACGCAGTATTTT	CASRDRVHTQYF
14	TRBV11-2	-	TRBJ1-2	-	TGTGCCAGCAGCTTACGGGGACTTAACTATGGCTACACCTTC	CASSLRGLNYGYTF